The 10 T cell receptor beta chains reported below all come from one sample, sequenced in a study of T cells expressing NK-cell markers. Reprocessing the 5' RACE reads, TCRdb reports a single entry for every CDR3 protein and omits DNA. This sample contains a few hundred thousand distinct CDR3 sequences. The sample consisted of blood T cells: a sorted CD56 or NKG2C T cell subset, CD4+ or CD8+ T cells, or bulk PBMC T cells (not recorded which). All receptors come from a man aged 18 to 29 in good health.

V is TRBV29-1 and J is TRBJ2-1; with no DNA, the TCRdb D assignment of TRBD2 cannot be verified. Germline V gene lookup returns CDR1 SQVTM and CDR2 ANQGSEA. This CDR3 region has 12 residues. Here the CDR3 reads CSVVRAANEQFF.

The chain combines TRBV10-2 with TRBJ2-1; TCRdb designates TRBD1, a call that cannot be tested without DNA. The CDR3 sequence is 13 residues long. The germline V gene encodes CDR1 WSHSY and CDR2 SAAADI. CDR3 sequence reads: CASSEFPYNEQFF.

This chain uses TRBV11-1 with TRBJ2-5; TCRdb reports TRBD2, a call that lacks DNA to check it against. Germline-derived CDR1 and CDR2 are SGHAT and FQDESV (reference sequence). The length of the CDR3 is 17 residues. The CDR3 here is CASSLTGLAGVWETQYF.

The CDR3: CASSLRGNQGTQYF. This chain uses TRBV7-2 with TRBJ2-5; the TCRdb D gene call, TRBD1, has no DNA to confirm it. CDR1 and CDR2 (germline): SGHTA, FQGNSA. The CDR3 length is 14 residues.

This chain uses TRBV24-1 with TRBJ2-2; TCRdb indicates TRBD1, and absent DNA this call remains unverified. In germline, CDR1 is KGHDR, CDR2 SFDVKD. This CDR3 comprises 15 residues. CDR3: CATGGQGMGTGELFF.

The V call is TRBV14, the J call TRBJ2-3. Germline loops: CDR1 SGHDN, CDR2 FVKESK. The CDR3 is 12 amino acids. This CDR3 reads CASSHGPGTQYF.

The gene calls are TRBV11-2 and TRBJ2-5; the TCRdb D gene call, TRBD2, has no DNA to confirm it. This CDR3 is built from 12 residues. Germline V gene data show CDR1 as SGHAT and CDR2 as FQNNGV. The CDR3: CASSALLETQYF.

The genes are TRBV30 and TRBJ1-5. Germline V gives CDR1 GTSNPN, CDR2 SVGIG (reference sequence). This CDR3 is built from 12 residues. The chain's CDR3 is CAWSLANQPQHF.

V and J are TRBV5-1 and TRBJ2-1; with no DNA, the TCRdb D assignment of TRBD2 cannot be verified. CDR3 length equals 16 residues. CDR1 is SGHRS, CDR2 YFSETQ, per germline. CDR3 sequence reads: CASSFAPGLDLDEQFF.

This chain uses TRBV4-1 with TRBJ2-3; no DNA is available, so the TRBD1 call from TCRdb remains unchecked. Germline V gives CDR1 MGHRA, CDR2 YSYEKL. This CDR3 region has 13 residues. CDR3 in amino acids: CASSLGAPDTQYF.